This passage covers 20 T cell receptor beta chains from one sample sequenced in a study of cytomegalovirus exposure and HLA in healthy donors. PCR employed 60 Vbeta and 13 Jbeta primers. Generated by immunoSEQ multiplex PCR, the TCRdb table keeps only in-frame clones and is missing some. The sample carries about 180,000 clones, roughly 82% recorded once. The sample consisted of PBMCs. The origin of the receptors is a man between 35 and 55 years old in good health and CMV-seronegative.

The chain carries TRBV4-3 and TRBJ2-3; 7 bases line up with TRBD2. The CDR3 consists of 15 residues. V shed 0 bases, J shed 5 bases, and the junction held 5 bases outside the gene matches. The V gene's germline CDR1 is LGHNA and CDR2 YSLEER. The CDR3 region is CASSQETSSGDTQYF. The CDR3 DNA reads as TGCGCCAGCAGCCAAGAGACTAGCTCTGGAGATACGCAGTATTTT.

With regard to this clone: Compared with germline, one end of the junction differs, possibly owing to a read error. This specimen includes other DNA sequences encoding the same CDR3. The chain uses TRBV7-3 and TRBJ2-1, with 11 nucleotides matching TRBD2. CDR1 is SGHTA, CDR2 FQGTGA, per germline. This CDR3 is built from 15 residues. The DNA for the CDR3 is TGTGCCAGCAGCCTAACTAGCGGGGGATACAATGAGCAGTTCTTC. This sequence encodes CASSLTSGGYNEQFF.

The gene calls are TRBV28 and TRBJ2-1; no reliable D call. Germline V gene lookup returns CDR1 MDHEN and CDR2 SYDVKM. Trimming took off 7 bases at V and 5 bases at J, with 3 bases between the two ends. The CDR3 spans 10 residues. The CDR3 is CASKHNEQFF. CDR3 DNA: TGTGCCAGCAAGCACAATGAGCAGTTCTTC.

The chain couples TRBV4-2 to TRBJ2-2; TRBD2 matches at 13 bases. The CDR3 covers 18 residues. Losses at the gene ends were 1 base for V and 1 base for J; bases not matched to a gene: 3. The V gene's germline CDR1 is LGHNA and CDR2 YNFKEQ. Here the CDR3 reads CASSQGLAGGRNTGELFF. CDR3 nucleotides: TGTGCCAGCAGCCAAGGACTAGCGGGGGGACGGAACACCGGGGAGCTGTTTTTT.

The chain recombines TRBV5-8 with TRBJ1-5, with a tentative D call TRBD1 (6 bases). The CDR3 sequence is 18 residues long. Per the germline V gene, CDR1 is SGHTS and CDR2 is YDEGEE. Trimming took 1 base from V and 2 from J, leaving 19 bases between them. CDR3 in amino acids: CASSLLFLGASGNQPQHF. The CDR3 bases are TGTGCCAGCAGCTTGTTATTTCTGGGGGCGTCAGGCAATCAGCCCCAGCATTTT.

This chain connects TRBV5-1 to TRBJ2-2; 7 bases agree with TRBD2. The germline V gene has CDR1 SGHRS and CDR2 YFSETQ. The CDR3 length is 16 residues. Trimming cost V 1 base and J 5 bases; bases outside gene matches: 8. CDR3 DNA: TGCGCCAGCAGCTTGACCCAGCGGGAACGAACCGGGGAGCTGTTTTTT. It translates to CASSLTQRERTGELFF. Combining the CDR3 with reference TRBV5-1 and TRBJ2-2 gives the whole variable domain KAGVTQTPRYLIKTRGQQVTLSCSPISGHRSVSWYQQTPGQGLQFLFEYFSETQRNKGNFPGRFSGRQFSNSRSEMNVSTLELGDSALYLCASSLTQRERTGELFFGEGSRLTVL.

CDR3 bases: TGCGCCAGTACCCGTACGAGTTCTGGGGCCAACGTCCTGACTTTC. This gives the protein CASTRTSSGANVLTF. V is TRBV5-1 and J is TRBJ2-6; no clear D gene. The CDR3 runs 15 residues. Germline lookup yields CDR1 SGHRS and CDR2 YFSETQ. V was shortened by 8 bases and J by 1 base, with 13 bases between the two germline ends.

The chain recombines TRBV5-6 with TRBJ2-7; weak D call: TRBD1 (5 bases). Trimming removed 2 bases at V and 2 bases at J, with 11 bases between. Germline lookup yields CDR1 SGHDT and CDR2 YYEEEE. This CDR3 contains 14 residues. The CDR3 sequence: CASSLQAVPYEQYF. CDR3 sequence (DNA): TGTGCCAGCAGCTTACAGGCCGTACCCTACGAGCAGTACTTC.

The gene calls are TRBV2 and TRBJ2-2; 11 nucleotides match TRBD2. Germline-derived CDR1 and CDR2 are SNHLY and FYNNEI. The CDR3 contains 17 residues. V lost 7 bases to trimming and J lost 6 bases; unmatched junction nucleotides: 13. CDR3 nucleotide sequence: TGTGCCAGCACTCTTAGCGGGGGGGCGAATAAAGCCGGGGAGCTGTTTTTT. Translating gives CASTLSGGANKAGELFF.

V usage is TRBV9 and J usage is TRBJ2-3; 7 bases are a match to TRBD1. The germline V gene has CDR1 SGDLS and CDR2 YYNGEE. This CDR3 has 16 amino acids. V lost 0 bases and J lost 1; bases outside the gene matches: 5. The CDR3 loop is CASSVDGDRRTDTQYF. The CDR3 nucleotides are TGTGCCAGCAGCGTAGACGGGGACAGACGCACAGATACGCAGTATTTT.

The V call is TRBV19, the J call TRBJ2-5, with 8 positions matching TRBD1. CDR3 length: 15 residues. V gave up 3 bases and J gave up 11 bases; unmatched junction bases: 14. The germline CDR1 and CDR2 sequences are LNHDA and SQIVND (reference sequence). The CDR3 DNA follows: TGTGCCAGTAGTATTTCCCTCTCGGACAGGGCCTCGCAGTACTTC. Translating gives CASSISLSDRASQYF.

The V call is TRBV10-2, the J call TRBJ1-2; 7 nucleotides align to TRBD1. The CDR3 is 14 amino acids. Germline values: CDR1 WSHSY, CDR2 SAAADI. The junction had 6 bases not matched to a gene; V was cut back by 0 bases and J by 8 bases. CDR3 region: CASSESRAGGGYTF. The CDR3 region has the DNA TGCGCCAGCAGTGAGTCGCGTGCAGGGGGAGGCTACACCTTC.

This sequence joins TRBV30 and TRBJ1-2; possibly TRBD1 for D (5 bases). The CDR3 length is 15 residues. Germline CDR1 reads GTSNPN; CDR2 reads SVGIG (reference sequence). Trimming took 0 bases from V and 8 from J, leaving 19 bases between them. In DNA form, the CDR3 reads TGTGCCTGGAGTGTTGAGGGGCGGGGGAAACAGGGCTACACCTTC. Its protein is CAWSVEGRGKQGYTF.

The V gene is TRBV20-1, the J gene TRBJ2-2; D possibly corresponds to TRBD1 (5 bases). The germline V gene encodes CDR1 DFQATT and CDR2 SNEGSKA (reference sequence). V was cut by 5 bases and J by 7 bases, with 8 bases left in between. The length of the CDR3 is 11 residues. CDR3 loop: CSAYQGGELFF. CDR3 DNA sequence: TGCAGTGCTTATCAGGGCGGGGAGCTGTTTTTT.

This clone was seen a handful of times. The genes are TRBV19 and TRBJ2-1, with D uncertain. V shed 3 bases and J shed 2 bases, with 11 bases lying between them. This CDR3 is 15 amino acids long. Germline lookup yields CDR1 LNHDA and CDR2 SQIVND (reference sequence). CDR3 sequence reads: CASSMDRRAYNEQFF. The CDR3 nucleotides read TGTGCCAGTAGTATGGATAGGAGAGCCTACAATGAGCAGTTCTTC.

CDR3 amino acids: CASSTRQGGRAGELFF. The CDR3 nucleotides read TGTGCCAGTAGTACGAGACAGGGGGGGAGAGCCGGGGAGCTGTTTTTT. J is TRBJ2-2 and V is TRBV19, with 9 bases that match TRBD1. V shed 4 bases, J shed 6 bases, and the junction held 9 bases outside the gene matches. The CDR3 runs to 16 residues. The germline gives CDR1 LNHDA, CDR2 SQIVND (reference sequence). Full variable domain (remainder filled in from reference TRBV19 and TRBJ2-2): DGGITQSPKYLFRKEGQNVTLSCEQNLNHDAMYWYRQDPGQGLRLIYYSQIVNDFQKGDIAEGYSVSREKKESFPLTVTSAQKNPTAFYLCASSTRQGGRAGELFFGEGSRLTVL.

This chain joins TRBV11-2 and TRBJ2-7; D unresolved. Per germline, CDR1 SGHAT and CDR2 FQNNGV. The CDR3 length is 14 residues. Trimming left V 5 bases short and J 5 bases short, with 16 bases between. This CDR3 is CASSRFRGGDEQYF. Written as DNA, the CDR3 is TGTGCCAGCAGCCGCTTCCGTGGCGGCGACGAGCAGTACTTC.

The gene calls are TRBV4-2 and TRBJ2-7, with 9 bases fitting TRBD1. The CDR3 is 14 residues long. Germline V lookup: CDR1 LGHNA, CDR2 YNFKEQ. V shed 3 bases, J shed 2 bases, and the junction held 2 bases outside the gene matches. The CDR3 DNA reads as TGTGCCAGCAGCCATGACAGGGGGACCTACGAGCAGTACTTC. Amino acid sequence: CASSHDRGTYEQYF.

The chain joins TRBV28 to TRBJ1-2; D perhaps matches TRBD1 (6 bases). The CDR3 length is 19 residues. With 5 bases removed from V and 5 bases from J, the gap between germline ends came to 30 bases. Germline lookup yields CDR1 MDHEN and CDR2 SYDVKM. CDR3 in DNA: TGTGCCAGCAGTCCATCCCGCTCGGGGCGAAGAGGGGGGGAATATGGCTACACCTTC. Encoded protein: CASSPSRSGRRGGEYGYTF.

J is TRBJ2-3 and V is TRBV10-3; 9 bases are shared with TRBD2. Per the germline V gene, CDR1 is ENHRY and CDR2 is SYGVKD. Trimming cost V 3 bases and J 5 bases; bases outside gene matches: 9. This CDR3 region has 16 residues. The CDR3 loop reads CAISDASRGGKDTQYF. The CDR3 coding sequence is TGTGCCATCAGTGATGCATCGCGGGGGGGCAAAGATACGCAGTATTTT.